This section outlines one T cell receptor beta chain sequence together with its context. Its antigen is not known. This sample is part of a study of T-cell reconstitution after alpha-beta-depleted transplantation in children. Study-wide results and caveats: Surviving recipient T cells and thymic progenitors underlay high day-60 TCRbeta diversity in some patients. It was reported that alpha-beta T cells came from several hundred expanded graft clones (about two months after transplant). Among T cells one year after transplant, newly produced cells accounted for most counts and diversity.

The TCRbeta library was prepared with unique molecular identifiers. MiXCR was run by TCRdb on the PCR reads, yielding one entry per CDR3 protein. This sample carries more than 45,000 distinct CDR3 sequences, under 60% of them seen once, and the ten largest clones take 35% to 40%. The CDR3 covers 14 residues. Germline lookup yields CDR1 ENHRY and CDR2 SYGVKD. The V gene end was trimmed by 10 bases and the J gene end by 8 bases; junction bases not matched to a gene: 10. This chain links TRBV10-3 with TRBJ2-1; 11 nucleotides align to TRBD2. Sequenced material: peripheral blood, taken before TCRalphabeta/CD19-depleted stem cell transplant. The sequence was collected from a boy younger than two with SCID, due to receive a stem cell transplant. For the CDR3, the DNA is TGTGCCACCGAGGGAACTAGCGGGGGAGATGAGCAGTTCTTC. Translating gives CATEGTSGGDEQFF.